Sequencing of this T cell receptor (beta chain) was carried out in a study of T cell changes during pregnancy in multiple sclerosis. This table comes from immunoSEQ multiplex PCR, and its TCRdb copy is limited to in-frame clones, with some not included. This sample yields some 60,000 clones, of which more than 85% are seen a single time; 0.38% belongs to the top ten. Germline V gene lookup returns CDR1 SGHVS and CDR2 FNYEAQ. V was shortened by 3 bases and J by 2 bases, with 8 bases between the two germline ends. The CDR3 is made up of 13 amino acids. The chain is built from TRBV7-6 and TRBJ2-7; D gene unclear. Sequencing was performed on CD4+ T cells from peripheral blood mononuclear cells, taken in the third trimester of pregnancy. This clonotype originated in a female donor with multiple sclerosis, enrolled in a pregnancy study. The CDR3 DNA sequence: TGTGCCAGCAGCTTCCAAACAGCCTACGAGCAGTACTTC. Translation gives CASSFQTAYEQYF.